A selection of T cell receptor beta chains follows, all from one sample in a study of blood T cell repertoires in COVID-19. The assay was immunoSEQ multiplex PCR, and TCRdb's table has in-frame clones only and misses some. Among 84,000 or so clones, about four fifths were seen once, and the ten largest hold approximately 6%. The material sequenced was peripheral blood. Every receptor here comes from a man aged 65 to 85 with COVID-19, enrolled during active disease. The CDR3 runs from the conserved cysteine through the conserved F or W. D genes are given only for firm matches. Expanded clones are given a class, and other clones once, few, many or no size at all.

TRBJ1-1	.	.	TRBV3-1/TRBV3-2	CASSQRGADTEAFF	TGTGCCAGCAGCCAACGGGGAGCGGACACTGAAGCTTTCTTT
TRBJ2-2	TRBD2	.	TRBV27	CASSLKYRPSGNTGELFF	TGTGCCAGCAGTTTAAAGTATAGGCCTAGCGGGAACACCGGGGAGCTGTTTTTT
TRBJ1-6	TRBD1	few	TRBV6-6	CASSQGQGVYSPLHF	TGTGCCAGCAGTCAGGGACAGGGGGTATATTCACCCCTCCACTTT
TRBJ2-1	TRBD2	.	TRBV14	CASSQERLAVYNEQFF	TGTGCCAGCAGCCAAGAGCGGCTAGCGGTTTACAATGAGCAGTTCTTC
TRBJ1-2	TRBD1	once	TRBV11-2	CASSLGQRYGYTF	TGTGCCAGCAGCTTGGGACAGAGATATGGCTACACCTTC
TRBJ2-7	.	few	TRBV7-8	CASSLDWSSYEQYF	TGTGCCAGCAGCTTAGACTGGAGCTCCTACGAGCAGTACTTC
TRBJ2-7	TRBD2	.	TRBV6-5	CASSPGLAGAYEQYF	TGTGCCAGCAGCCCCGGACTAGCGGGGGCCTACGAGCAGTACTTC
TRBJ1-1	.	.	TRBV12-5	CASGARDNWRTEAFF	TGTGCTAGTGGCGCCCGGGACAATTGGAGGACTGAAGCTTTCTTT
TRBJ2-5	TRBD2	.	TRBV25-1	CASSDLLADETQYF	TGTGCCAGCAGTGACTTACTAGCGGACGAGACCCAGTACTTC
TRBJ2-7	.	.	TRBV19	CASRSRGTYEQYF	TGTGCCAGTAGAAGCCGCGGAACCTACGAGCAGTACTTC
TRBJ2-7	.	.	TRBV6-2/TRBV6-3	CASSYSGPYEQYF	TGTGCCAGCAGTTATAGCGGACCCTACGAGCAGTACTTC
TRBJ2-5	.	.	TRBV19	CASSSGDSNQETQYF	TGTGCCAGTAGTTCGGGGGACAGTAACCAAGAGACCCAGTACTTC
TRBJ1-3	.	.	TRBV11-2	CASSLERQNSGNTIYF	TGTGCCAGCAGCTTAGAACGACAGAACTCTGGAAACACCATATATTTT
TRBJ2-3	.	.	TRBV27	CASRVAEGTDTQYF	TGTGCCAGCAGGGTGGCGGAGGGGACAGATACGCAGTATTTT
TRBJ1-2	TRBD1	.	TRBV6-6	CASTRDSIPYGYTF	TGTGCCAGCACCAGGGACAGCATACCCTATGGCTACACCTTC
TRBJ2-1	TRBD1	.	TRBV25-1	CASSKGQGNNEQFF	TGTGCCAGCAGCAAGGGACAGGGGAACAATGAGCAGTTCTTC
TRBJ2-2	TRBD1	.	TRBV5-1	CASSKDRVTGELFF	TGCGCCAGCAGCAAAGACAGGGTCACCGGGGAGCTGTTTTTT
TRBJ2-1	TRBD2	once	TRBV4-3	CASSQDLGLAGRNEQFF	TGCGCCAGCAGCCAAGATCTAGGGCTAGCGGGAAGAAATGAGCAGTTCTTC
TRBJ1-2	TRBD1	.	TRBV7-2	CASSPTGGGLRPREGYTF	TGTGCCAGCAGCCCTACAGGGGGAGGACTCCGGCCCCGAGAAGGCTACACCTTC
TRBJ1-2	.	.	TRBV6-5	CASSFGMANGYTF	TGTGCCAGCAGTTTCGGGATGGCCAACGGCTACACCTTC
TRBJ1-2	TRBD1	.	TRBV6-5	CASRGQDYGYTF	TGTGCCAGTAGGGGACAGGACTATGGCTACACCTTC
TRBJ2-7	.	few	TRBV11-2	CASSLDRDYEQYF	TGTGCCAGCAGCTTGGACCGGGACTACGAGCAGTACTTC
TRBJ2-1	TRBD1	.	TRBV4-2	CASSHGTENVDEQFF	TGTGCCAGCAGCCATGGGACAGAGAACGTTGATGAGCAGTTCTTC
TRBJ2-3	TRBD2	.	TRBV4-2	CASSQGGGSGGPTDTQYF	TGTGCCAGCAGCCAAGGGGGCGGGAGCGGTGGGCCCACAGATACGCAGTATTTT
TRBJ1-5	.	few	TRBV10-3	CAISEGPEQPQHF	TGTGCCATCAGTGAGGGCCCGGAGCAGCCCCAGCATTTT
TRBJ2-7	.	few	TRBV9	CASSVGSRDSRYEQYF	TGTGCCAGCAGCGTAGGATCTCGCGACTCCCGCTACGAGCAGTACTTC
TRBJ2-1	TRBD2	few	TRBV19	CASSMRLAGIDNEQFF	TGTGCCAGTAGTATGCGGCTAGCGGGAATCGACAATGAGCAGTTCTTC
TRBJ1-1	.	few	TRBV6-5	CASRSNTEAFF	TGTGCCAGCAGATCTAACACTGAAGCTTTCTTT
TRBJ1-4	TRBD1	.	TRBV7-9	CASSSSGGSEKLFF	TGTGCCAGCAGCTCCTCAGGGGGGAGTGAAAAACTGTTTTTT
TRBJ1-1	.	.	TRBV12-3/TRBV12-4	CASSWEGSTEAFF	TGTGCCAGCAGTTGGGAGGGCAGCACTGAAGCTTTCTTT
TRBJ2-3	TRBD1	few	TRBV2	CASSIQGIETDTQYF	TGTGCCAGTAGTATACAGGGGATTGAAACAGATACGCAGTATTTT
TRBJ2-3	.	.	TRBV2	CASSGTSLEDTQYF	TGTGCCAGCAGTGGGACATCCTTAGAGGATACGCAGTATTTT
TRBJ1-5	.	.	TRBV18	CASSPPGGSNQPQHF	TGTGCCAGCTCACCACCGGGGGGTAGCAATCAGCCCCAGCATTTT
TRBJ2-5	.	.	TRBV20-1	CSGGGAETQYF	TGCAGTGGGGGCGGGGCAGAGACCCAGTACTTC
TRBJ1-6	TRBD1	.	TRBV4-3	CASSQDPPGGRSPLHF	TGCGCCAGCAGCCAAGATCCCCCAGGGGGCAGGTCACCCCTCCACTTT
TRBJ2-7	.	.	TRBV11-3	CASSSIYEQYF	TGTGCCAGCAGCTCAATCTACGAGCAGTACTTC
TRBJ1-5	.	.	TRBV19	CASSPGQTYQPQHF	TGTGCCAGTAGCCCAGGACAGACCTATCAGCCCCAGCATTTT
TRBJ2-5	TRBD2	.	TRBV18	CASSPWLRTSGSGETQYF	TGTGCCAGCTCACCATGGTTGAGGACTAGCGGGAGCGGAGAGACCCAGTACTTC
TRBJ1-2	.	.	TRBV6-2/TRBV6-3	CASSLNGQSSGDYGYTF	TGTGCCAGCAGTTTGAACGGCCAGTCTAGCGGAGACTATGGCTACACCTTC
TRBJ1-5	.	.	TRBV12-3/TRBV12-4	CASSSYRDQPQHF	TGTGCCAGCAGTTCTTACAGGGACCAGCCCCAGCATTTT
TRBJ2-5	.	.	TRBV7-9	CASSLAGAVETQYF	TGTGCCAGCAGCTTAGCGGGAGCGGTGGAGACCCAGTACTTC
TRBJ1-2	.	.	TRBV13	CASSLGGTGYGYTF	TGTGCCAGCAGCTTAGGCGGGACTGGCTATGGCTACACCTTC
TRBJ2-1	.	.	TRBV4-2	CASSQDDGAVEQFF	TGTGCCAGCAGCCAAGATGACGGAGCGGTTGAGCAGTTCTTC
TRBJ1-5	TRBD1	.	TRBV19	CASSRQGAKHF	TGTGCCAGTAGTAGACAGGGGGCTAAGCATTTT
TRBJ1-2	.	.	TRBV12-3/TRBV12-4	CASRSGLGGYTF	TGTGCCAGCAGGTCAGGGTTGGGGGGCTACACCTTC
TRBJ1-2	TRBD1	.	TRBV27	CASSPQGGRGYTF	TGTGCCAGCAGCCCTCAGGGGGGACGGGGCTACACCTTC
TRBJ2-1	TRBD2	.	TRBV29-1	CSVDLAGGGSYNEQFF	TGCAGCGTTGACCTAGCGGGGGGCGGATCCTACAATGAGCAGTTCTTC
TRBJ1-4	.	.	TRBV5-1	CASSFAGLSNEKLFF	TGCGCCAGCAGCTTCGCAGGGTTAAGTAATGAAAAACTGTTTTTT
TRBJ2-2	TRBD2	many	TRBV3-1/TRBV3-2	CASSQGTSGRVSGELFF	TGTGCCAGCAGCCAAGGGACTAGCGGGAGGGTCAGCGGGGAGCTGTTTTTT
TRBJ2-7	.	.	TRBV7-2	CASRDNSYEQYF	TGTGCCAGCCGGGACAACTCCTACGAGCAGTACTTC
TRBJ1-2	TRBD1	.	TRBV18	CASRTGVASNYGYTF	TGTGCCAGTCGGACAGGGGTGGCCTCAAACTATGGCTACACCTTC
TRBJ1-1	.	few	TRBV14	CASSQGPGDPNTEAFF	TGTGCCAGCAGCCAAGGCCCGGGTGATCCGAACACTGAAGCTTTCTTT
TRBJ2-4	.	.	TRBV7-8	CASSPHGQILAKNIQYF	TGTGCCAGCAGCCCACACGGACAGATCCTAGCCAAAAACATTCAGTACTTC